Each of the 5 T cell receptor beta chains below was sequenced from the same sample in a study of cytomegalovirus exposure and HLA in healthy donors. Primers for the PCR totalled 60 Vbeta and 13 Jbeta. Profiling relied on immunoSEQ multiplex PCR, and the TCRdb table lists in-frame clones only, not all of them. The data contain more than 150,000 clones, 70% to 90% of them singletons. Sequencing input: PBMCs. The receptors shown here come from a man aged 18 to 29 in good health and CMV-seropositive.

In this sample, this clone turned up once. The rearrangement links TRBV6-1 to TRBJ2-5, with 8 nucleotides matching TRBD2. V gave up 6 bases and J gave up 5 bases; unmatched junction bases: 11. The CDR3 spans 15 residues. Looked up from germline, CDR1 is MNHNS and CDR2 is SASEGT. The CDR3 region is CASRPPGGGGETQYF. As DNA, the CDR3 is TGTGCCAGCAGGCCGCCCGGGGGGGGCGGGGAGACCCAGTACTTC.

This clone was detected only once. V usage is TRBV7-9 and J usage is TRBJ2-5; 12 bases fit TRBD1. With the DNA end fitting TRBJ2-7 better, the J assignment may be wrong. The CDR3 spans 16 residues. Germline V CDR1 and CDR2: SEHNR, FQNEAQ (reference sequence). CDR3 DNA: TGTGCCAGCAGCTCGGGACAGGGGGCACCCCCCTACGAGCAGTACTTC. This gives the protein CASSSGQGAPPYEQYF.

V is TRBV30 and J is TRBJ1-2; a possible D gene is TRBD1 (5 bases). Trimming pared 0 bases from V and 5 bases from J, leaving 16 bases between. CDR1 and CDR2 from the germline V gene are GTSNPN and SVGIG (reference sequence). This CDR3 has 15 residues. CDR3 amino acids: CAWSVSEQVLYGYTF. In DNA form, the CDR3 reads TGTGCCTGGAGTGTATCTGAACAGGTTTTGTATGGCTACACCTTC.

The V and J genes are TRBV6-1 and TRBJ1-1; TRBD1 is a possible D gene (5 bases). V lost 3 bases and J 1 base, leaving 12 bases between the germline ends. Germline CDR1 reads MNHNS; CDR2 reads SASEGT. The CDR3 contains 15 residues. The CDR3 region is CASSEPLTANTEAFF. The CDR3 DNA reads as TGTGCCAGCAGTGAGCCCTTGACAGCGAACACTGAAGCTTTCTTT.

The V and J genes are TRBV7-6 and TRBJ2-7; TRBD1 might be the D (5 bases). Between the trimmed V and J ends, which lost 5 bases and 6 bases, there was a span of 17 bases. The CDR3 loop spans 14 amino acids. CDR1 SGHVS and CDR2 FNYEAQ come from the germline V gene. This CDR3 is CASSTTAGLSEQYF. The CDR3 DNA is TGTGCCAGCAGCACCACCGCAGGGTTGAGCGAGCAGTACTTC.